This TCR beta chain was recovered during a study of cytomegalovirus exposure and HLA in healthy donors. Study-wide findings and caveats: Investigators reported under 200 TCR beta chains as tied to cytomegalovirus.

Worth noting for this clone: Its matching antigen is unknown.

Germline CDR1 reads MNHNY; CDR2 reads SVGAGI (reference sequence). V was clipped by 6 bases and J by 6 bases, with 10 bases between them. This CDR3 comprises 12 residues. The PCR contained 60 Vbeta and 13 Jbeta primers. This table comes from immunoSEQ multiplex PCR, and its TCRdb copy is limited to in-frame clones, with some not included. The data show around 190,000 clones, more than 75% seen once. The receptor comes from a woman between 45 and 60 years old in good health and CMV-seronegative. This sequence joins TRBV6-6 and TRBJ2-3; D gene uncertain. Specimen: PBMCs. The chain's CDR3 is CASSQAFDTQYF. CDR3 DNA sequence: TGTGCCAGCAGCCAAGCGTTCGATACGCAGTATTTT.